The rows below give T cell receptor beta chains drawn from one sample of a study of blood T cells in healthy people across ages. TCRdb fed the 5' RACE reads into MiXCR, producing one record per CDR3 protein. The top ten hold approximately 7.9% of the sample, which has 1.5 million or so distinct CDR3 sequences, 42% seen once. Sequences were obtained from blood. Receptors were obtained from a woman aged 18-30 years in good health. The CDR3 runs from the conserved cysteine through the conserved F or W. D genes are given only for firm matches. Clone sizes are given selectively: once, few, many, or a class where the clone is expanded.

j_call	clone_size	d_call	cdr3_length	v_call	cdr3_aa	cdr3_nt
TRBJ2-5	few	TRBD2	15	TRBV12-3/TRBV12-4	CASSSSGTSVETQYF	TGTGCCAGCAGTTCTTCCGGGACTAGCGTAGAGACCCAGTACTTC
TRBJ2-7	few	TRBD2	15	TRBV4-1	CASSQIAGRPYEQYF	TGCGCCAGCAGCCAAATAGCGGGGAGACCCTACGAGCAGTACTTC
TRBJ1-2	-	-	17	TRBV27	CASSSSSAIHSNYGYTF	TGTGCCAGCAGTTCTAGTTCGGCTATACATTCTAACTATGGCTACACCTTC
TRBJ1-2	-	-	14	TRBV5-1	CASSFVSQDYGYTF	TGCGCCAGCAGCTTTGTCTCTCAGGACTATGGCTACACCTTC
TRBJ1-5	-	-	14	TRBV19	CASSATGLNQPQHF	TGTGCCAGTAGTGCAACAGGGTTGAATCAGCCCCAGCATTTT
TRBJ1-5	-	TRBD1	14	TRBV6-1	CASSKQGAEQPQHF	TGTGCCAGCAGTAAACAGGGGGCAGAACAGCCCCAGCATTTT
TRBJ1-3	once	-	15	TRBV27	CASGNSDRAGNTIYF	TGTGCCAGCGGAAATTCGGACAGAGCCGGAAACACCATATATTTT
TRBJ2-3	-	TRBD2	18	TRBV6-1	CASAFVGSREVSTDTQYF	TGTGCCAGCGCGTTCGTGGGTAGCCGGGAGGTTAGCACAGATACGCAGTATTTT
TRBJ2-7	-	TRBD1	14	TRBV18	CASSPGQGIDEQYF	TGTGCCAGCTCACCGGGACAGGGGATCGACGAGCAGTACTTC
TRBJ2-1	few	TRBD2	15	TRBV10-3	CAISDLTSGYNEQFF	TGTGCCATCAGTGATCTTACTAGCGGGTACAATGAGCAGTTCTTC
TRBJ2-7	few	TRBD2	17	TRBV5-1	CASSLGLAGGWWNEQYF	TGCGCCAGCAGCCTCGGACTAGCGGGAGGTTGGTGGAATGAGCAGTACTTC
TRBJ2-5	-	TRBD2	19	TRBV3-1	CASSQEWGTSGRQQETQYF	TGTGCCAGCAGCCAAGAATGGGGGACTAGCGGGAGGCAACAAGAGACCCAGTACTTC
TRBJ2-7	-	TRBD1	15	TRBV6-1	CASSDPGQLPYEQYF	TGTGCCAGCAGTGACCCGGGACAGCTTCCATACGAGCAGTACTTC
TRBJ2-3	-	-	14	TRBV4-2	CASSQVSATDTQYF	TGTGCCAGCAGCCAAGTTAGCGCCACAGATACGCAGTATTTT
TRBJ2-3	few	-	12	TRBV28	CASASTADTQYF	TGTGCCAGCGCTTCCACTGCAGATACGCAGTATTTT
TRBJ2-5	many	TRBD2	13	TRBV5-1	CASSAGVGETQYF	TGCGCCAGCAGTGCGGGGGTAGGAGAGACCCAGTACTTC
TRBJ2-1	few	TRBD2	20	TRBV20-1	CSARRVSGGLAGGRVTEQFF	TGCAGTGCTCGAAGAGTCTCAGGGGGACTAGCGGGGGGGCGTGTCACTGAGCAGTTCTTC
TRBJ1-5	-	-	15	TRBV4-1	CASSQDGEGNQPQHF	TGCGCCAGCAGCCAAGACGGGGAGGGGAATCAGCCCCAGCATTTT
TRBJ1-2	-	-	16	TRBV6-1	CASSEIGRLTAGGYTF	TGTGCCAGCAGTGAGATTGGCCGACTGACGGCTGGGGGCTACACCTTC
TRBJ2-7	-	TRBD1	15	TRBV5-1	CASSVTGGATYEQYF	TGCGCCAGCAGCGTGACAGGGGGCGCCACCTACGAGCAGTACTTC
TRBJ2-3	-	TRBD2	14	TRBV20-1	CSATQRGTTDTQYF	TGCAGTGCTACCCAGCGGGGTACCACAGATACGCAGTATTTT
TRBJ2-7	few	-	17	TRBV5-1	CASSLDSRPGRSSEQYF	TGCGCCAGCAGCTTGGATTCCCGGCCAGGGCGGTCCAGCGAGCAGTACTTC
TRBJ1-1	-	-	13	TRBV27	CASSERMGTEAFF	TGTGCCAGCAGTGAACGAATGGGCACTGAAGCTTTCTTT
TRBJ2-3	few	TRBD1	13	TRBV10-3	CATGTGVIDTQYF	TGTGCCACTGGGACAGGGGTTATAGATACGCAGTATTTT
TRBJ2-1	many	TRBD2	17	TRBV7-2	CASSPGLAGVPNNEQFF	TGTGCCAGCAGCCCGGGACTAGCGGGAGTCCCTAACAATGAGCAGTTCTTC
TRBJ1-4	-	-	13	TRBV29-1	CSVEARGHEKLFF	TGCAGCGTTGAGGCCAGGGGACACGAAAAACTGTTTTTT
TRBJ2-7	-	-	16	TRBV7-2	CASSFDRQVGTYEQYF	TGTGCCAGCAGCTTTGACCGACAGGTTGGAACCTACGAGCAGTACTTC
TRBJ1-1	-	-	15	TRBV7-9	CASSPRAVQNTEAFF	TGTGCCAGCAGCCCCCGAGCAGTACAGAACACTGAAGCTTTCTTT
TRBJ2-7	-	-	12	TRBV6-1	CASSEAGAEQYF	TGTGCCAGCAGTGAAGCAGGGGCCGAGCAGTACTTC
TRBJ2-1	many	-	16	TRBV3-1	CASSQLRDGGAEEQFF	TGTGCCAGCAGCCAATTGAGGGACGGGGGCGCCGAGGAGCAGTTCTTC
TRBJ2-7	-	-	10	TRBV20-1	CGFGGYEQYF	TGCGGCTTTGGAGGCTACGAGCAGTACTTC
TRBJ2-7	-	TRBD2	17	TRBV6-6	CASSYSHRGVNPYEQYF	TGTGCCAGCAGTTACTCCCATCGGGGGGTAAACCCCTACGAGCAGTACTTC
TRBJ2-2	-	TRBD2	17	TRBV7-9	CASSPRTSGRIAGELFF	TGTGCCAGCAGCCCGCGGACTAGCGGGAGGATTGCCGGGGAGCTGTTTTTT
TRBJ2-7	-	TRBD1	15	TRBV12-3/TRBV12-4	CASRRKGTGAYEQYF	TGTGCCAGCAGGCGCAAAGGGACAGGGGCCTACGAGCAGTACTTC
TRBJ2-7	once	-	11	TRBV13	CASSVRGEQYF	TGTGCCAGCAGCGTTCGGGGGGAGCAGTACTTC
TRBJ1-2	-	-	13	TRBV10-2	CASSEVGSYGYTF	TGCGCCAGCAGTGAAGTCGGGAGCTATGGCTACACCTTC
TRBJ2-2	-	-	16	TRBV7-2	CASSLSQARISGELFF	TGTGCCAGCAGCTTATCCCAAGCGAGAATTTCCGGGGAGCTGTTTTTT
TRBJ2-4	-	-	14	TRBV6-5	CATRAGAAKNIQYF	TGTGCCACCAGAGCAGGGGCGGCCAAAAACATTCAGTACTTC
TRBJ2-7	few	TRBD2	16	TRBV9	CASSYWPSGGSYEQYF	TGTGCCAGCAGCTACTGGCCTAGCGGAGGCTCCTACGAGCAGTACTTC
TRBJ1-2	-	-	15	TRBV20-1	CSARASGQPNYGYTF	TGCAGTGCTAGAGCGTCCGGTCAGCCTAACTATGGCTACACCTTC
TRBJ1-2	-	-	17	TRBV14	CASSLIAHRTKDYGYTF	TGTGCCAGCAGCCTGATCGCCCACAGGACTAAGGACTATGGCTACACCTTC
TRBJ2-5	-	TRBD2	16	TRBV6-6	CASSLSSGSGQETQYF	TGTGCCAGCAGTCTATCTAGCGGGAGTGGGCAAGAGACCCAGTACTTC
TRBJ2-4	few	-	12	TRBV28	CASSTPYNEQYF	TGTGCCAGCAGCACCCCATACAATGAGCAGTACTTC
TRBJ2-7	-	-	14	TRBV6-1	CASKVAGVSYEQYF	TGTGCCAGCAAAGTCGCGGGTGTCTCCTACGAGCAGTACTTC
TRBJ2-1	-	-	12	TRBV27	CASASGWREQFF	TGTGCCAGCGCCTCTGGATGGCGTGAGCAGTTCTTC
TRBJ2-3	-	-	15	TRBV5-1	CASSLAGDNTDTQYF	TGCGCCAGCAGCTTGGCTGGGGACAACACAGATACGCAGTATTTT
TRBJ2-3	-	-	13	TRBV20-1	CSASDRGGDTQYF	TGCAGTGCTAGCGACAGGGGAGGGGATACGCAGTATTTT
TRBJ1-4	-	TRBD1	13	TRBV29-1	CSALGTGNEKLFF	TGCAGCGCCCTCGGGACAGGGAATGAAAAACTGTTTTTT
TRBJ2-7	-	TRBD1	15	TRBV28	CASSRFRQGFYEQYF	TGTGCCAGCTCAAGATTCCGACAGGGTTTCTACGAGCAGTACTTC
TRBJ2-1	-	-	13	TRBV11-3	CASSAHQNAEQFF	TGTGCCAGCAGCGCTCACCAGAATGCTGAGCAGTTCTTC
TRBJ2-3	few	TRBD2	12	TRBV28	CASRRGGDTQYF	TGTGCCAGCAGACGGGGGGGAGATACGCAGTATTTT
TRBJ2-2	-	TRBD1	15	TRBV28	CASSHRGARSGELFF	TGTGCCAGCAGTCACAGGGGGGCGCGTAGCGGGGAGCTGTTTTTT
TRBJ2-2	few	-	16	TRBV4-1	CASSFLARENTGELFF	TGCGCCAGCAGCTTCTTGGCCAGGGAAAACACCGGGGAGCTGTTTTTT
TRBJ2-1	-	TRBD2	14	TRBV30	CAWMELAGPMGQFF	TGTGCCTGGATGGAACTAGCGGGGCCCATGGGGCAGTTCTTC
TRBJ1-2	-	TRBD1	11	TRBV20-1	CSSPRGNGYTF	TGCAGTTCACCCAGGGGGAACGGCTACACCTTC
TRBJ1-1	few	TRBD1	13	TRBV6-6	CASSHTGGSEAFF	TGTGCCAGCAGTCATACAGGGGGCAGTGAAGCTTTCTTT
TRBJ2-1	many	TRBD1	13	TRBV5-1	CASSRDSYNEQFF	TGTGCCAGCAGCCGGGACAGCTACAATGAGCAGTTCTTC
TRBJ2-1	-	-	14	TRBV12-3/TRBV12-4	CASTRDGAYNEQFF	TGTGCCAGCACTCGGGACGGCGCCTACAATGAGCAGTTCTTC
TRBJ2-7	-	-	13	TRBV6-1	CASRVLKEGEQYF	TGTGCCAGCAGAGTATTGAAGGAGGGTGAGCAGTACTTC